The subject of this entry is one TCR beta chain. Its specificity is not known. The sorted Tregs were CD4+CD25+CD127-/low cells. Constant-region reverse primers amplified full-length variable regions, followed by semi-nested Nested Universal Primer A PCR. TCRdb processed the 5' RACE reads anew with MiXCR; each CDR3 protein has one entry. Of around 34,000 distinct CDR3 sequences in the sample, 25% to 30% were seen once. Whole-study results and caveats: In terms of TCR gene usage, tumor memory CD4+ T cells clustered together with blood and lymph node memory CD4+ cells, as well as with lymph node naive CD4+ cells. Tumor Treg TCRs overlapped most with tumor naive CD4+ cells.

The V end lost 1 base, the J end lost 0 bases, and 7 bases lay between the germline ends. CDR3 length: 15 amino acids. Germline CDR1 reads SNHLY; CDR2 reads FYNNEI. The source of this sequence is a female donor with breast cancer. The genes are TRBV2 and TRBJ1-5; D gene unclear. The sequencing input was tumor-infiltrating Tregs sorted from the breast tumor. CDR3 nucleotide sequence: TGTGCCAGCAGTGAAGAGGGTACTAGCAATCAGCCCCAGCATTTT. Protein product: CASSEEGTSNQPQHF.